Following are 20 T cell receptor beta chains from one sample sequenced in a study of OX40 agonist ivuxolimab in advanced cancers. Data came from immunoSEQ multiplex PCR; TCRdb stores just in-frame clones and leaves some out. The sample consists of roughly 16,000 clones, roughly 90% of them appearing once. The sequenced sample was CD4+ or CD8+ T cells sorted from blood, obtained in a trial of the OX40 agonist ivuxolimab. These receptors were taken from an adult with an advanced solid tumor such as melanoma, head and neck, liver or kidney cancer.

The chain links TRBV9 to TRBJ2-6; 9 positions agree with TRBD2. Germline V CDR1 and CDR2: SGDLS, YYNGEE. Trimming at V came to 0 bases and at J to 0 bases, leaving 7 bases not matched to a gene. The CDR3 has 19 amino acids. The CDR3 spells CASSVAMLAGRSGANVLTF. In DNA, the CDR3 is TGTGCCAGCAGCGTAGCCATGCTAGCGGGGCGCTCTGGGGCCAACGTCCTGACTTTC.

The CDR3 here is CASGRGTEAFF. CDR3 DNA sequence: TGTGCTAGTGGCAGGGGGACTGAAGCTTTCTTT. V and J are TRBV12-5 and TRBJ1-1; 7 nucleotides agree with TRBD1. The CDR3 consists of 11 residues. Germline loops: CDR1 LGHNT, CDR2 FRNRAP. V trimming: 6 bases; J trimming: 5 bases; junction bases outside the gene matches: 0.

The V gene is TRBV27, the J gene TRBJ2-7; D gene unclear. CDR1 is MNHEY and CDR2 is SMNVEV in the germline V gene (reference sequence). V was cut by 2 bases and J by 4 bases, with 12 bases left in between. This CDR3 region has 14 residues. CDR3 coding DNA: TGTGCCAGCAGTTTAAATACAGACGGTTACGAGCAGTACTTC. The encoded protein is CASSLNTDGYEQYF.

Notes on this clone: The identical CDR3 is also encoded by other nucleotide sequences in the sample. The chain joins TRBV5-6 to TRBJ2-7; 10 nucleotides align to TRBD1. Germline CDR1 and CDR2: SGHDT and YYEEEE. The CDR3 is made up of 14 amino acids. The V gene end was trimmed by 2 bases and the J gene end by 5 bases; junction bases not matched to a gene: 4. The CDR3 nucleotides read TGTGCCAGCAGCTTCGGGACAGGGGATGACGAGCAGTACTTC. Residues: CASSFGTGDDEQYF.

The genes are TRBV10-3 and TRBJ1-2; 9 positions agree with TRBD1. Germline V lookup: CDR1 ENHRY, CDR2 SYGVKD. Unmatched junction bases numbered 9, after V lost 2 bases and J lost 8 bases. The length of the CDR3 is 15 residues. The DNA for the CDR3 is TGTGCCATCAGTGAGGTGGGACAGGGTAGGATCGGCTACACCTTC. Translated, it gives CAISEVGQGRIGYTF.

The rearrangement links TRBV27 to TRBJ2-7, with TRBD2 identical over 7 bases. CDR1 and CDR2 (germline): MNHEY, SMNVEV (reference sequence). The CDR3 has 16 amino acids. V lost 7 bases to trimming and J lost 2 bases; unmatched junction nucleotides: 14. CDR3 sequence: CASKPQYGGRTYEQYF. The CDR3 bases are TGTGCCAGCAAGCCCCAGTATGGCGGGAGAACCTACGAGCAGTACTTC.

This clone turned up a few times. The V call is TRBV6-1, the J call TRBJ2-2, with D unclear. V was clipped by 5 bases and J by 5 bases, with 6 bases between them. The CDR3 consists of 12 residues. CDR1 and CDR2 from the germline V gene are MNHNS and SASEGT. CDR3 DNA: TGTGCCAGCAGTCTTGGTACCGGGGAGCTGTTTTTT. Translation: CASSLGTGELFF.

For the CDR3, the DNA is TGTGCCATCACCGAACGGGGTGGGGGAATCGACGAGCAGTACTTC. Its protein is CAITERGGGIDEQYF. The chain uses TRBV10-3 and TRBJ2-7; possibly TRBD1 or TRBD2 for D (5 bases each). CDR3 size: 15 residues. Trimming shortened V by 7 bases and J by 5 bases, and 21 bases separated the two germline ends. Germline values: CDR1 ENHRY, CDR2 SYGVKD.

The table lists this clone with a count of one. This chain connects TRBV11-2 to TRBJ2-1; 7 bases fit TRBD1. From germline, CDR1 is SGHAT and CDR2 FQNNGV. The CDR3 has 15 residues. Losses at the gene ends were 5 bases for V and 3 bases for J; bases not matched to a gene: 7. As DNA, the CDR3 is TGTGCCAGCAGCCTAGGGACAGACTACTACAATGAGCAGTTCTTC. As protein: CASSLGTDYYNEQFF.

The J gene is TRBJ2-5, the V gene TRBV11-2; D assignment may be TRBD1 or TRBD2 (6 bases each). There are 17 residues in the CDR3. Trimming shortened V by 6 bases and J by 2 bases, and 22 bases separated the two germline ends. Germline V CDR1 and CDR2: SGHAT, FQNNGV. The CDR3 sequence is CASSLMTGASSQETQYF. The CDR3 coding sequence is TGTGCCAGCAGTCTCATGACGGGGGCATCCAGTCAAGAGACCCAGTACTTC.

The chain carries TRBV29-1 and TRBJ1-3; no firm D call. Germline values: CDR1 SQVTM, CDR2 ANQGSEA. V was pared by 6 bases and J by 4 bases, with 16 bases between. The CDR3 covers 14 residues. The CDR3 is CSVGLIGHGNTIYF. CDR3 sequence (DNA): TGCAGCGTGGGCCTAATAGGGCACGGAAACACCATATATTTT.

The V call is TRBV27, the J call TRBJ1-2; D is perhaps TRBD1 (5 bases). The CDR3 loop spans 11 amino acids. The germline CDR1 and CDR2 sequences are MNHEY and SMNVEV (reference sequence). V dropped 4 bases and J dropped 8 bases, with 8 bases sitting between them. The CDR3 is CASSSGDGYTF. The CDR3 DNA reads TGTGCCAGCAGTTCTGGGGACGGCTACACCTTC.

The rearrangement uses TRBV4-1 and TRBJ2-5; D gene unclear. Trimming shortened V by 4 bases and J by 7 bases, and 13 bases separated the two germline ends. The CDR3 spans 13 residues. Germline-derived CDR1 and CDR2 are MGHRA and YSYEKL. The CDR3 sequence: CASSPGSQRTQYF. The CDR3 DNA reads as TGCGCCAGCAGCCCCGGGTCTCAGAGGACCCAGTACTTC.

V and J are TRBV11-1 and TRBJ1-1; D is uncertain. The germline CDR1 and CDR2 sequences are SGHAT and FQDESV (reference sequence). CDR3 length: 13 amino acids. The V gene lost 0 bases and the J gene lost 1 base, with 3 bases spanning the gap. CDR3 sequence reads: CASSLAENTEAFF. In DNA, the CDR3 is TGTGCCAGCAGCTTAGCCGAGAACACTGAAGCTTTCTTT.

The chain couples TRBV12-5 to TRBJ1-2; 9 nucleotides align to TRBD1. Per the germline V gene, CDR1 is LGHNT and CDR2 is FRNRAP. The ends lost 6 bases at V and 6 bases at J; junction bases unmatched: 11. The CDR3 is made up of 15 amino acids. The CDR3 DNA sequence: TGTGCTAGTGGCCCCGATCTACAGGGGGCGCATGGCTACACCTTC. Its translation: CASGPDLQGAHGYTF.

This chain joins TRBV5-1 and TRBJ1-1; 8 bases align to TRBD1. This CDR3 is built from 14 residues. The J segment lost 5 bases and the V segment lost 6 bases, leaving 9 bases of the junction unmatched. In germline, CDR1 is SGHRS, CDR2 YFSETQ. The CDR3 bases are TGCGCCAGCAAATCAGGGGGCGCAAAAACTGAAGCTTTCTTT. It encodes CASKSGGAKTEAFF.

This clone was detected only a few times. The gene calls are TRBV27 and TRBJ1-1; D is perhaps TRBD1 (6 bases). V shed 3 bases and J shed 4 bases, with 15 bases lying between them. The length of the CDR3 is 15 residues. Germline lookup yields CDR1 MNHEY and CDR2 SMNVEV (reference sequence). The CDR3: CASSFGSPGATEAFF. DNA of the CDR3: TGTGCCAGCAGTTTCGGTTCTCCAGGGGCCACTGAAGCTTTCTTT.

This clone was recorded once. This chain connects TRBV7-9 to TRBJ2-7; no definite D call. CDR1 and CDR2 (germline): SEHNR, FQNEAQ (reference sequence). The germline V and J ends were trimmed by 2 bases and 0 bases, with 5 bases remaining between them. The CDR3 contains 13 residues. The CDR3 bases are TGTGCCAGCAGCTTACCATACTCCTACGAGCAGTACTTC. This sequence encodes CASSLPYSYEQYF.

The chain has TRBV19 and TRBJ2-3, with unresolved D. Trimming left V 5 bases short and J 6 bases short, with 9 bases between. The CDR3 is 12 amino acids. The germline V gene encodes CDR1 LNHDA and CDR2 SQIVND (reference sequence). CDR3 DNA: TGTGCCAGTAGTGCCCCTTGGGATACGCAGTATTTT. This sequence encodes CASSAPWDTQYF.

This clone appeared a single time. The chain carries TRBV7-9 and TRBJ2-7; tentative D call: TRBD2 (5 bases). The CDR3 consists of 16 residues. Germline V gene sequence: CDR1 SEHNR, CDR2 FQNEAQ (reference sequence). Trimming pared 5 bases from V and 3 bases from J, leaving 20 bases between. The DNA for the CDR3 is TGTGCCAGCAGCCCCCGTGCGGGCCTTGGGGTCTACGAGCAGTACTTC. It is translated as CASSPRAGLGVYEQYF.